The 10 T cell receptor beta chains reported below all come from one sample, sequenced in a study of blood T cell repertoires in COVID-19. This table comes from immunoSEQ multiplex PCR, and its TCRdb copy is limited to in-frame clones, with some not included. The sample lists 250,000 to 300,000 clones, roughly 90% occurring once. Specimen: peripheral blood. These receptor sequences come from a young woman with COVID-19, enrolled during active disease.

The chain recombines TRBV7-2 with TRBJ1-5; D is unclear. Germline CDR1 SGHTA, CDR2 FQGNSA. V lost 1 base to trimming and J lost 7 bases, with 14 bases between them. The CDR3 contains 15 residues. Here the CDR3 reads CASSLDSTRWQPQHF. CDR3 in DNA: TGTGCCAGCAGCTTAGACAGTACCAGGTGGCAGCCCCAGCATTTT.

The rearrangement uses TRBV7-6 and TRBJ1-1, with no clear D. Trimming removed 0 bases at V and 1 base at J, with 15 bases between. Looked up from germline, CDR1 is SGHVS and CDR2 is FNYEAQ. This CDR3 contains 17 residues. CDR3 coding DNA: TGTGCCAGCAGCTTAGCGCAGAGGGTCTTGTGGAACACTGAAGCTTTCTTT. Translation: CASSLAQRVLWNTEAFF.

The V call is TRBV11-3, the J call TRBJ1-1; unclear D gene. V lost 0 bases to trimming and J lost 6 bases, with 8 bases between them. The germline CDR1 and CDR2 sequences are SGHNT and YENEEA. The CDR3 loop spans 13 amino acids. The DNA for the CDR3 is TGTGCCAGCAGCTTAGAGCCAGGTGCTGAAGCTTTCTTT. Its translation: CASSLEPGAEAFF. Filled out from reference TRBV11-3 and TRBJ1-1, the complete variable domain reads EAGVVQSPRYKIIEKKQPVAFWCNPISGHNTLYWYLQNLGQGPELLIRYENEEAVDDSQLPKDRFSAERLKGVDSTLKIQPAELGDSAVYLCASSLEPGAEAFFGQGTRLTVV.

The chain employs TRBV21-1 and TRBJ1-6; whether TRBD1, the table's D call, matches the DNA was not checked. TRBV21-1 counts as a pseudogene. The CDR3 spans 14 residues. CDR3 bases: TGTGCCAGCAGCAGGACAGGGAAGAATTCACCCCTCCACTTT. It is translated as CASSRTGKNSPLHF.

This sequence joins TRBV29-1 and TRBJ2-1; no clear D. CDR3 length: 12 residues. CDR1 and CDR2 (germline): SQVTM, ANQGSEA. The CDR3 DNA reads TGCAGAACTTCATCATCCTCCGATGAGCAGTTCTTC. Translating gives CRTSSSSDEQFF.

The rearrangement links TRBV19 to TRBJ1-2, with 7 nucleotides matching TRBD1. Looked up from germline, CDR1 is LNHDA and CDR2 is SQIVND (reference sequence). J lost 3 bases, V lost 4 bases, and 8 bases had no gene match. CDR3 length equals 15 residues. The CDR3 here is CASSTQSTGYYGYTF. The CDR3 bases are TGTGCCAGTAGTACCCAATCGACAGGGTACTATGGCTACACCTTC.

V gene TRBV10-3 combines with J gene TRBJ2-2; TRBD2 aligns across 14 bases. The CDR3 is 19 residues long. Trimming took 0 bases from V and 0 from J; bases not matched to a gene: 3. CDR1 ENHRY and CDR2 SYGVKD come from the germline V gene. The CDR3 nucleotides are TGTGCCATCAGTGAGTCTAGACTAGCGGGAGGGCCGAACACCGGGGAGCTGTTTTTT. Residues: CAISESRLAGGPNTGELFF.

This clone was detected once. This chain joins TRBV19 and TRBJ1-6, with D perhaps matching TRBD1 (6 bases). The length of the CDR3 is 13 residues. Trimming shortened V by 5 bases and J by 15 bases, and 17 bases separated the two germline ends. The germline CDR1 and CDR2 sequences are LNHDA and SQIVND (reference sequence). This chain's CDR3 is CASSPNPTGYLHF. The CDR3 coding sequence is TGTGCCAGTAGTCCCAACCCGACAGGATACCTCCACTTT. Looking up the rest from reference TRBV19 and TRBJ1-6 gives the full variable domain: DGGITQSPKYLFRKEGQNVTLSCEQNLNHDAMYWYRQDPGQGLRLIYYSQIVNDFQKGDIAEGYSVSREKKESFPLTVTSAQKNPTAFYLCASSPNPTGYLHFGNGTRLTVT.

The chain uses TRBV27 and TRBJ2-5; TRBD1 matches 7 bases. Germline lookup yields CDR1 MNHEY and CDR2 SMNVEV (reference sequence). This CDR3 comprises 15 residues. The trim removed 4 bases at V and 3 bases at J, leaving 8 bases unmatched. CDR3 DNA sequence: TGTGCCAGCAGTTCGGGGACAGCTTTTAAAGAGACCCAGTACTTC. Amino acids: CASSSGTAFKETQYF.

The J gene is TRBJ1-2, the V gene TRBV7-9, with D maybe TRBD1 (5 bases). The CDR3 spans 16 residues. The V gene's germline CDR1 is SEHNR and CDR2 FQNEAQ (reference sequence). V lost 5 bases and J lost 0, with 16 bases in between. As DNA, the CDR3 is TGTGCCAGCAGCGCCTCGACAGCCTTTACTAACTATGGCTACACCTTC. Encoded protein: CASSASTAFTNYGYTF.